Following are 17 T cell receptor beta chains from one sample sequenced in a study of OX40 agonist ivuxolimab in advanced cancers. Some clones are missing from TCRdb's copy, which holds only in-frame ones; the method was immunoSEQ multiplex PCR. The data contain some 60,000 clones, about 85% of them singletons. The sample in question was CD4+ or CD8+ T cells sorted from blood, obtained in a trial of the OX40 agonist ivuxolimab. The receptor set was obtained from an adult with an advanced solid tumor such as melanoma, head and neck, liver or kidney cancer.

The chain is built from TRBV11-2 and TRBJ2-2; 9 positions agree with TRBD1. The CDR3 extends over 17 amino acids. Germline V lookup: CDR1 SGHAT, CDR2 FQNNGV. V gave up 3 bases and J gave up 3 bases; unmatched junction bases: 8. CDR3: CASSFPTGGIDTGELFF. The CDR3 nucleotides are TGTGCCAGCAGCTTCCCGACAGGGGGTATTGACACCGGGGAGCTGTTTTTT.

V usage is TRBV11-2 and J usage is TRBJ2-7; D not resolved. The ends were cut back, 5 bases at V and 0 bases at J, with 5 bases in the middle. Germline V gene lookup returns CDR1 SGHAT and CDR2 FQNNGV. The CDR3 has 12 residues. CDR3 in amino acids: CASSKSSYEQYF. As DNA, the CDR3 is TGTGCCAGCAGCAAGAGCTCCTACGAGCAGTACTTC. Full variable domain (outside the CDR3, taken from reference TRBV11-2 and TRBJ2-7): EAGVAQSPRYKIIEKRQSVAFWCNPISGHATLYWYQQILGQGPKLLIQFQNNGVVDDSQLPKDRFSAERLKGVDSTLKIQPAKLEDSAVYLCASSKSSYEQYFGPGTRLTVT.

This clone has only one observation. The chain has TRBV7-2 and TRBJ1-1; tentative D call: TRBD1 (6 bases). Trimming pared 3 bases from V and 4 bases from J, leaving 21 bases between. Germline CDR1 reads SGHTA; CDR2 reads FQGNSA. The CDR3 is 17 amino acids. This CDR3 is CASSLESLQGGRTEAFF. In nucleotides, the CDR3 is TGTGCCAGCAGCTTGGAGTCACTACAGGGCGGTCGCACTGAAGCTTTCTTT.

The chain couples TRBV6-5 to TRBJ2-5; perhaps TRBD2 as D (5 bases). With 6 bases removed from V and 5 bases from J, the gap between germline ends came to 10 bases. The CDR3 extends over 12 amino acids. Germline V gives CDR1 MNHEY, CDR2 SVGAGI. DNA for the CDR3: TGTGCCAGCAGCCTGACTAAGGAGACCCAGTACTTC. Protein: CASSLTKETQYF.

The V call is TRBV5-5, the J call TRBJ2-5; D could derive from TRBD1 or TRBD2 (5 bases each). The CDR3 runs to 14 residues. CDR1 SGHKS and CDR2 YYEKEE come from the germline V gene (reference sequence). The V end lost 4 bases, the J end lost 0 bases, and 10 bases lay between the germline ends. CDR3 nucleotides: TGTGCCAGCAGCCCCGGGACGAACCAAGAGACCCAGTACTTC. It translates to CASSPGTNQETQYF.

The J gene is TRBJ2-2, the V gene TRBV7-2, with a weak D call TRBD1 (6 bases). The ends were cut back, 2 bases at V and 7 bases at J, with 11 bases in the middle. The CDR3 spans 14 residues. Germline V gene sequence: CDR1 SGHTA, CDR2 FQGNSA. This CDR3 is CASSLSEGVGELFF. CDR3 in DNA: TGTGCCAGCAGCTTAAGTGAGGGGGTCGGGGAGCTGTTTTTT.

This clone was found once. The chain is built from TRBV2 and TRBJ2-7; tentatively, D is TRBD2 (5 bases). CDR3 length equals 13 residues. Trimming removed 1 base at V and 10 bases at J, with 14 bases between. The V gene's germline CDR1 is SNHLY and CDR2 FYNNEI. This chain's CDR3 is CASSEGPEGEQYF. The DNA of the CDR3 is TGTGCCAGCAGTGAAGGGCCAGAGGGTGAACAGTACTTC.

This sequence joins TRBV27 and TRBJ2-3, with D perhaps TRBD2 (7 bases). CDR1 and CDR2 from the germline V gene are MNHEY and SMNVEV (reference sequence). Trimming removed 6 bases from V and 1 base from J, with 14 bases in between. This CDR3 has 15 amino acids. CDR3 nucleotides: TGTGCCAGCAGGCGGGGGCGGGGACGCACAGATACGCAGTATTTT. This sequence encodes CASRRGRGRTDTQYF.

The rearrangement links TRBV2 to TRBJ1-3; tentative D call: TRBD1 (5 bases). The germline gives CDR1 SNHLY, CDR2 FYNNEI. Trimming left V 8 bases short and J 5 bases short, with 10 bases between. The CDR3 spans 12 residues. The CDR3 nucleotides are TGTGCCAGCGGGGGAGGGCGAAACACCATATATTTT. This sequence encodes CASGGGRNTIYF.

The J gene is TRBJ2-3, the V gene TRBV27, with 10 bases identical to TRBD2. CDR1 and CDR2 from the germline V gene are MNHEY and SMNVEV (reference sequence). V trimming: 3 bases; J trimming: 1 base; junction bases outside the gene matches: 7. This CDR3 spans 17 amino acids. As DNA, the CDR3 is TGTGCCAGCAGTTTTCAGGCTAGCGGGAGCCGCACAGATACGCAGTATTTT. This gives the protein CASSFQASGSRTDTQYF.

This clone was detected once. The V call is TRBV5-6, the J call TRBJ1-1; weak D call: TRBD1 (5 bases). This CDR3 region has 13 residues. Germline CDR1 and CDR2: SGHDT and YYEEEE. Trimming removed 2 bases from V and 2 bases from J, with 7 bases in between. This chain's CDR3 is CASSFDRNTEAFF. The CDR3 DNA sequence: TGTGCCAGCAGCTTTGACAGAAACACTGAAGCTTTCTTT.

The chain is built from TRBV4-1 and TRBJ2-5, with D possibly being TRBD1 or TRBD2 (5 bases each). CDR1 and CDR2 from the germline V gene are MGHRA and YSYEKL. The V end lost 7 bases, the J end lost 5 bases, and 14 bases lay between the germline ends. The length of the CDR3 is 13 residues. DNA of the CDR3: TGCGCCAGCAAAAAACGCGAGGGGGAGACCCAGTACTTC. It yields the protein CASKKREGETQYF.

The genes are TRBV9 and TRBJ1-3; D is undetermined. Trimming removed 0 bases at V and 4 bases at J, with 5 bases between. The CDR3 is 13 amino acids. Germline-derived CDR1 and CDR2 are SGDLS and YYNGEE. For the CDR3, the DNA is TGTGCCAGCAGCGTAGGTCGGGGAAACACCATATATTTT. It codes for CASSVGRGNTIYF. Filled out from reference TRBV9 and TRBJ1-3, the complete variable domain reads DSGVTQTPKHLITATGQRVTLRCSPRSGDLSVYWYQQSLDQGLQFLIQYYNGEERAKGNILERFSAQQFPDLHSELNLSSLELGDSALYFCASSVGRGNTIYFGEGSWLTVV.

The chain combines TRBV7-9 with TRBJ2-6; D remains ambiguous. Germline assignment: CDR1 SEHNR and CDR2 FQNEAQ (reference sequence). The V end lost 2 bases, the J end lost 7 bases, and 6 bases lay between the germline ends. CDR3 length: 13 amino acids. CDR3 in DNA: TGTGCCAGCAGCTTATTGGGAGCCAACGTCCTGACTTTC. Translating it yields CASSLLGANVLTF.

The rearrangement uses TRBV7-9 and TRBJ2-3; D is possibly TRBD2 (5 bases). CDR3 length equals 14 residues. Germline lookup yields CDR1 SEHNR and CDR2 FQNEAQ (reference sequence). Trimming took 4 bases from V and 3 from J, leaving 11 bases between them. The CDR3 sequence is CASSWTPQTDTQYF. CDR3 DNA sequence: TGTGCCAGCAGCTGGACTCCTCAGACAGATACGCAGTATTTT.

This clone was seen just once. This CDR3 is CATSRQSSYEQYF. CDR3 nucleotides: TGTGCCACCAGCAGACAGAGTTCCTACGAGCAGTACTTC. The V call is TRBV15, the J call TRBJ2-7; D unclear. The V gene's germline CDR1 is LNHNV and CDR2 YYDKDF (reference sequence). This CDR3 has 13 residues. Between the trimmed V and J ends, which lost 2 bases and 1 base, there was a span of 6 bases. Drawing the rest from reference TRBV15 and TRBJ2-7, the complete variable domain is DAMVIQNPRYQVTQFGKPVTLSCSQTLNHNVMYWYQQKSSQAPKLLFHYYDKDFNNEADTPDNFQSRRPNTSFCFLDIRSPGLGDTAMYLCATSRQSSYEQYFGPGTRLTVT.

V is TRBV25-1 and J is TRBJ2-7; tentatively, D is TRBD2 (5 bases). The germline gives CDR1 MGHDK, CDR2 SYGVNS. This CDR3 region has 14 residues. V lost 0 bases and J 0 bases, leaving 6 bases between the germline ends. In DNA, the CDR3 is TGTGCCAGCAGTGAATACGGGGTCTCCTACGAGCAGTACTTC. It encodes CASSEYGVSYEQYF.